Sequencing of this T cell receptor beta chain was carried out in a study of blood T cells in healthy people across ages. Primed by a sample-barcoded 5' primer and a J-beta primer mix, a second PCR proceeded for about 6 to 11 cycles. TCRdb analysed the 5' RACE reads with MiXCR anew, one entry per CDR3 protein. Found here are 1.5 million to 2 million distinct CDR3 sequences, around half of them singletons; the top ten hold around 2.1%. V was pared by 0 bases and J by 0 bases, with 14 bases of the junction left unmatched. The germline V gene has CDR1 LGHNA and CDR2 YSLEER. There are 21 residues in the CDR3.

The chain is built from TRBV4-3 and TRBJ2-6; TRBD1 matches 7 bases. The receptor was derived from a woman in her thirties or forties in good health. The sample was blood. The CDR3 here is CASSQDPTSGGYDSGANVLTF. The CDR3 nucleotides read TGCGCCAGCAGCCAAGATCCTACCTCAGGGGGATATGACTCTGGGGCCAACGTCCTGACTTTC.